This TCR beta chain was sequenced for a study of shared clonotypes between healthy human individuals. Study-wide findings and caveats: Clonotypes shared by all four sorted-subset donors had higher generation probabilities than non-shared clonotypes. Clonotypes that were shared across a handful of donors made up around 5% of naive CD4 clonotypes.

The test was conducted at deep level. Across several immunoSEQ plates, the genomic DNA of each subset was split evenly. Sequencing was performed with immunoSEQ multiplex PCR; in TCRdb, only in-frame clones are kept and a portion is missing. The profile covers around 1,900,000 clones, with approximately 92% appearing a single time and 1.5% to 2% taken by the ten largest. About this clone: As yet, its antigen is unknown.

Positively selected for CCR7, the CD45RO-negative cells used as naive CD8 cells excluded terminally differentiated effector memory CD45RA+ cells. Trimming took 2 bases from V and 5 from J; bases not matched to a gene: 6. Germline loops: CDR1 SGHTA, CDR2 FQGNSA. The CDR3 is 14 residues long. The chain is built from TRBV7-2 and TRBJ2-7, with 7 positions matching TRBD1. The TCR sequence derives from a man between 18 and 29 years old in good health. Some clones in this sample may be carry-over from other donors' samples. What was sequenced was naive CD8+ T cells from PBMCs. The CDR3: CASSLRQGAHEQYF. The DNA of the CDR3 is TGTGCCAGCAGCTTACGACAGGGAGCCCACGAGCAGTACTTC.